This TCR beta chain derives from a study of memory CD4+ T cells and cytomegalovirus serostatus. Whole-study context: This sample comes from healthy Belgian adults, under 10 CMV seropositive, 24 seronegative.

Single viable CD3+CD4+CD8-CD45RO+ cells were sorted as the memory CD4+ T cells. How the authors handled the data: After removing out-of-frame reads, over 2 million distinct TCRbeta sequences remained. TCRdb's copy holds only in-frame clones and misses some; the assay was immunoSEQ multiplex PCR. D and trimming come from the DNA, and the V and J calls and clone size come from that table. The table shows 70,000 or so clones, with about 78% occurring only once. CDR3 length equals 11 residues. CDR1 is GTSNPN, CDR2 SVGIG, per germline (reference sequence). V shed 2 bases and J shed 2 bases, with 3 bases lying between them.

This clonotype was sampled from an adult in good health and CMV-seropositive. Sequencing was done on a sample of memory CD4+ T cells from blood. This chain links TRBV30 with TRBJ1-1; no clear D gene. The CDR3 is CAWSHNTEAFF. CDR3 DNA sequence: TGTGCCTGGAGTCACAACACTGAAGCTTTCTTT.